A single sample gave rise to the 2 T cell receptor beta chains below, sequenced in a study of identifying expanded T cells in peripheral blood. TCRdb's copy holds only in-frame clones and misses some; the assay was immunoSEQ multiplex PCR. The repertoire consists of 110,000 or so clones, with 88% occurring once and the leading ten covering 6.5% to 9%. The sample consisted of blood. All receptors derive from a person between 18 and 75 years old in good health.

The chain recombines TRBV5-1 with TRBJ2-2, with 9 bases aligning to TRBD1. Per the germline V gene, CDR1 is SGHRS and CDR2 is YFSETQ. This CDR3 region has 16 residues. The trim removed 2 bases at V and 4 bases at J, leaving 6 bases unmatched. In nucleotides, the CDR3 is TGCGCCAGCAGCTTTGGGGACAGGGTTACCACCGGGGAGCTGTTTTTT. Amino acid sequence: CASSFGDRVTTGELFF.

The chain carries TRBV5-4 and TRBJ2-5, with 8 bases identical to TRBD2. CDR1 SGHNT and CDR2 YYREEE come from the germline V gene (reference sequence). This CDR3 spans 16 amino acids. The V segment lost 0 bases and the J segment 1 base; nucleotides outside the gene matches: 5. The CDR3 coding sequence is TGTGCCAGCAGCTTGGCGGGTAGCGGGACCCAAGAGACCCAGTACTTC. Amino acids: CASSLAGSGTQETQYF.